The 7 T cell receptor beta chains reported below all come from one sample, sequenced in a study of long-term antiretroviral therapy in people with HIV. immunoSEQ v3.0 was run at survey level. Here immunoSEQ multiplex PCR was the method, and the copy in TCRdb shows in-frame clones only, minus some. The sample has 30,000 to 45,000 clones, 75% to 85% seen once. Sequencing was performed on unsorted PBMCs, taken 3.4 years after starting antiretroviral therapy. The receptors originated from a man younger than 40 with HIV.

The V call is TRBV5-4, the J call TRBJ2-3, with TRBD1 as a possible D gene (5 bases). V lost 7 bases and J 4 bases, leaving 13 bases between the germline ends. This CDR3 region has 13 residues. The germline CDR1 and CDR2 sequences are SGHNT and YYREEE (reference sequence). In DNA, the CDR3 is TGTGCCAGCCAGGGCCCTACCCCAGATACGCAGTATTTT. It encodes CASQGPTPDTQYF.

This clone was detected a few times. The CDR3 DNA follows: TGTGCCAGCGGAGCTAACGACAGGCCAGCTATCTACGAGCAGTACTTC. This encodes CASGANDRPAIYEQYF. This rearrangement joins TRBV28 to TRBJ2-7, with a weak D call TRBD1 (6 bases). The CDR3 extends over 16 amino acids. Germline V gene lookup returns CDR1 MDHEN and CDR2 SYDVKM. Trimming took 8 bases from V and 3 from J, leaving 23 bases between them. Full variable domain (remainder filled in from reference TRBV28 and TRBJ2-7): DVKVTQSSRYLVKRTGEKVFLECVQDMDHENMFWYRQDPGLGLRLIYFSYDVKMKEKGDIPEGYSVSREKKERFSLILESASTNQTSMYLCASGANDRPAIYEQYFGPGTRLTVT.

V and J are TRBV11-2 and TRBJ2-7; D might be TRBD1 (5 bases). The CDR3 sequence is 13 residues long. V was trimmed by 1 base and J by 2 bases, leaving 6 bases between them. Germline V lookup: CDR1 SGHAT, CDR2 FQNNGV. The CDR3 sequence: CASSLGQTYEQYF. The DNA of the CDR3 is TGTGCCAGCAGCTTAGGACAGACCTACGAGCAGTACTTC. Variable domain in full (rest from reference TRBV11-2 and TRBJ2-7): EAGVAQSPRYKIIEKRQSVAFWCNPISGHATLYWYQQILGQGPKLLIQFQNNGVVDDSQLPKDRFSAERLKGVDSTLKIQPAKLEDSAVYLCASSLGQTYEQYFGPGTRLTVT.

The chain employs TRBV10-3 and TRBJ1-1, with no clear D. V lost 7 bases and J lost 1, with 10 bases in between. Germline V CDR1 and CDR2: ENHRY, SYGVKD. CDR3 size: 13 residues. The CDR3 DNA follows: TGTGCCATCAAGTTAGGAGAGAACACTGAAGCTTTCTTT. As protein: CAIKLGENTEAFF.

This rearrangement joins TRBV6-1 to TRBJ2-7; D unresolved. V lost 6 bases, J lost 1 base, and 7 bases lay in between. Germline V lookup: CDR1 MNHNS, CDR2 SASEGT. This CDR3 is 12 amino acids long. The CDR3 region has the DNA TGTGCCAGCAGGCCCGTGTCCTACGAGCAGTACTTC. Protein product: CASRPVSYEQYF.

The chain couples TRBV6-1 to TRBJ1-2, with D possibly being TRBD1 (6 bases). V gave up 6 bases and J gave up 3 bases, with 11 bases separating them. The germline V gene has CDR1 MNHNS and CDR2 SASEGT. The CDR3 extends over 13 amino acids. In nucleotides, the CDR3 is TGTGCCAGCAGCGCACAGGGAGACTATGGCTACACCTTC. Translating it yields CASSAQGDYGYTF.

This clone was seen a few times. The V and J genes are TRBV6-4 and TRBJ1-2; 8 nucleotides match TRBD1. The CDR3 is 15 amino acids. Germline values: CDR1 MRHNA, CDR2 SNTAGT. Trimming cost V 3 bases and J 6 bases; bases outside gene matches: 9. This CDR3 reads CASSEGQGRKNGYTF. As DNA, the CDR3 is TGTGCCAGCAGTGAAGGACAGGGAAGGAAAAATGGCTACACCTTC.